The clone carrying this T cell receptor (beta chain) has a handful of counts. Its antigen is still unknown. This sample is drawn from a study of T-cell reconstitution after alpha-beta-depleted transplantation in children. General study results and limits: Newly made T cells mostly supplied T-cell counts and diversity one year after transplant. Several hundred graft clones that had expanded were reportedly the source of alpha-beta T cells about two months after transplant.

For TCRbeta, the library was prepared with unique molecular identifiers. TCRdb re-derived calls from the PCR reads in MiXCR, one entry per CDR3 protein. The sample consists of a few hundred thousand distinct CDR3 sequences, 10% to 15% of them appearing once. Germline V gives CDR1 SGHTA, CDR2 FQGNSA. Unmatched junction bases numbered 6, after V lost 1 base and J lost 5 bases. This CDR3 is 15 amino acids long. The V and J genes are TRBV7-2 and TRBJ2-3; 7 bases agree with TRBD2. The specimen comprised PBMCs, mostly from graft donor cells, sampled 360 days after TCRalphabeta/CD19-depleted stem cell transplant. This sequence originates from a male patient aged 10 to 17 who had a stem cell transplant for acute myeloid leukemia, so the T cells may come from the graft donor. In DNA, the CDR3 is TGTGCCAGCAGCTTAGAGGCGGGAGAGGTAGATACGCAGTATTTT. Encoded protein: CASSLEAGEVDTQYF.